The clone carrying this TCR beta chain was observed a few times. This sample stems from a study of PD-1 blockade in mismatch repair-deficient tumors. Across the whole study: Enrolled about 2012-2017, patients had progressing, pretreated mismatch repair-deficient cancers of about a dozen types.

Here immunoSEQ multiplex PCR was the method, and the copy in TCRdb shows in-frame clones only, minus some. Of about 22,000 clones in the sample, 80% to 90% are singletons; the top ten hold about a sixth. V dropped 7 bases and J dropped 7 bases, with 11 bases sitting between them. The CDR3 covers 11 residues. Germline V gene lookup returns CDR1 SGHAT and CDR2 FQNNGV. This receptor was obtained from an adult with mismatch repair-deficient cancer. The source was peripheral blood, collected 2 weeks after starting pembrolizumab. The genes are TRBV11-2 and TRBJ2-7; either TRBD1 or TRBD2 may fit D (6 bases each). The CDR3 reads CASTQGTEQYF. DNA of the CDR3: TGTGCCAGCACCCAGGGGACTGAGCAGTACTTC.